The clone carrying this TCR beta chain was observed a few times. The antigen remains undetermined. This table comes from immunoSEQ multiplex PCR, and its TCRdb copy is limited to in-frame clones, with some not included. The table includes 780,000 or so clones, roughly 72% detected once. This specimen belongs to a study of shared clonotypes between healthy human individuals. Overall study: Three plates were used per donor for CD4 naive, three for CD4 memory, two for CD8 naive and one for CD8 memory. Study-wide results and caveats: The sampled material consisted only of blood, and tissue repertoires are likely to differ. Of the naive CD4 clonotypes, approximately 5% were shared across a handful of donors. Compared with clonotypes that all four donors shared, non-shared clonotypes had lower generation probabilities.

The CDR3 totals 14 residues. Trimming left V 3 bases short and J 8 bases short, with 16 bases between. Germline CDR1 reads SGHVS; CDR2 reads FQNEAQ. J is TRBJ1-1 and V is TRBV7-8, with D possibly matching TRBD1 (5 bases). Sequencing was done on a sample of memory CD4+ T cells sorted from blood. As for subset: CD45RA-negative fraction. The sequence was collected from a woman aged 25 to 39 in good health. The CDR3 DNA sequence: TGTGCCAGCAGCTTCCGGGACGGGAGAAAGGAAGCTTTCTTT. It encodes CASSFRDGRKEAFF.